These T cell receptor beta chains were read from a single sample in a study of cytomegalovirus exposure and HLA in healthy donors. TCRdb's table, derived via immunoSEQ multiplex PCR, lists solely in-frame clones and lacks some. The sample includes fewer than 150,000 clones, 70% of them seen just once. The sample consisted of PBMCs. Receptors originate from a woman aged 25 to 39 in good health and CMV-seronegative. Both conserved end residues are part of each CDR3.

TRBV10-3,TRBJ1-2,CAIKNGTGVWYGYTF
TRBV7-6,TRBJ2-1,CASTLSPANEQFF
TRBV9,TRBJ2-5,CASSVGSGQETQYF
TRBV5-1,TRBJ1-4,CASSLGRGNEKLFF
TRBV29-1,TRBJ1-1,CSVAGKNTEAFF
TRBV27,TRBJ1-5,CASSFSGGPQHF
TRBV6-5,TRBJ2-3,CASSHRGLGTDTQYF
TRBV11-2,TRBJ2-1,CASSDPGSYNEQFF
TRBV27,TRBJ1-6,CASSIQGGGSPLHF
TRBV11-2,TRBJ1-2,CASSSRTGIYGYTF
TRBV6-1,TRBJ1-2,CASSEPARTYGYTF
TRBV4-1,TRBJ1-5,CASSQDRADQPQHF
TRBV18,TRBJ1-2,CASSPTGTGGNYGYTF
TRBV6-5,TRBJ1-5,CASSYFSSGQPQHF
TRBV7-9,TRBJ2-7,CASSQDEGTSSEQYF
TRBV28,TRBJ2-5,CASSFTRGGAEETQYF
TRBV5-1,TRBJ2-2,CASSPRGYTGELFF
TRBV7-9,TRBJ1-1,CASSLEETNTEAFF
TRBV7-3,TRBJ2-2,CASSLGRGGRTGELFF
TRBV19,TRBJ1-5,CASSTTGGARQPQHF
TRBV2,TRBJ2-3,CASSARTSGSSGDTQYF
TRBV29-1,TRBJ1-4,CSGLTGYGEKLFF
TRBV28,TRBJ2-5,CASSGLAGGQSETQYF
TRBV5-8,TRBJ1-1,CASSTGQSPNTEAFF
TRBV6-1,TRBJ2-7,CASSPGDSYGEQYF
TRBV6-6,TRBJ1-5,CASSYSHIQPQHF
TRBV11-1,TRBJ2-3,CASSEGTGPSPTQYF
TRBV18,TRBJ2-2,CASSPQPNTGELFF
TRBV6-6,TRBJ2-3,CASSDPPRDTQYF
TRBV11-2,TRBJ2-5,CASSSRGFLEETQYF
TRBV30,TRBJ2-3,CAWSALAGSTDTQYF
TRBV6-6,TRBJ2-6,CASTSGADGANVLTF
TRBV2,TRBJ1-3,CASSLGGPSSGNTIYF